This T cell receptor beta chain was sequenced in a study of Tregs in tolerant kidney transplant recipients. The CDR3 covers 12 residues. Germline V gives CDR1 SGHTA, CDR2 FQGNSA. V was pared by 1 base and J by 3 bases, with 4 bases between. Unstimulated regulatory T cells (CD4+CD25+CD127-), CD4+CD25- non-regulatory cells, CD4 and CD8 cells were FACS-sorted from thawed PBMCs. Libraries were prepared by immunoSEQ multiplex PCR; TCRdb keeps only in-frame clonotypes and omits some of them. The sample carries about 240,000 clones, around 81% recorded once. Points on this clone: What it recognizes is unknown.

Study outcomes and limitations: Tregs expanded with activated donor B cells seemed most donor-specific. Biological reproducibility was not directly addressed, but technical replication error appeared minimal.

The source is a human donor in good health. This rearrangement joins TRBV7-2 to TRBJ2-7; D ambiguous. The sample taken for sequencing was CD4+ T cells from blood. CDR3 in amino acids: CASSLVLYEQYF. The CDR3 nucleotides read TGTGCCAGCAGCTTAGTTCTCTACGAGCAGTACTTC.